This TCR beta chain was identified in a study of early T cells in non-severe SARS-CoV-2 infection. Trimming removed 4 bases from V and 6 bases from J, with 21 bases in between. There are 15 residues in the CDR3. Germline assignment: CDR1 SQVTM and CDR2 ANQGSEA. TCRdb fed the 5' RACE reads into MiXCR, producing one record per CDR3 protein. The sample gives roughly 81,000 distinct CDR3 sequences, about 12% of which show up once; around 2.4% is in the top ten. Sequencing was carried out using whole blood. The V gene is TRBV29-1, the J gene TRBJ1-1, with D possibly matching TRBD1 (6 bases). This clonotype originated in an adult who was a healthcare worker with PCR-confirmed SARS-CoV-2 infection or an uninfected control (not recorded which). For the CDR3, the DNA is TGCAGCGTTGGTAGCAGGGGCTTAACCCGCGCTGAAGCTTTCTTT. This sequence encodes CSVGSRGLTRAEAFF. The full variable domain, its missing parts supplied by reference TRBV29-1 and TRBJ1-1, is SAVISQKPSRDICQRGTSLTIQCQVDSQVTMMFWYRQQPGQSLTLIATANQGSEATYESGFVIDKFPISRPNLTFSTLTVSNMSPEDSSIYLCSVGSRGLTRAEAFFGQGTRLTVV.